This T cell receptor beta chain was found in a study of cytomegalovirus exposure and HLA in healthy donors. Broader study findings: In a later analysis, at a false discovery rate of 0.05, 15,000 to 20,000 TCR beta sequences were associated with HLA alleles. Sequencing probably produced one cluster of sequence variants that were highly shared. An Asian-associated ancestry cluster reportedly showed fewer N-insertions than the approximately 620-donor mean in a later analysis.

Concerning this clone: Its antigen is currently unknown.

PCR used 60 Vbeta primers and 13 Jbeta primers. Clones were sequenced by immunoSEQ multiplex PCR, and TCRdb holds only the in-frame ones, with some missing. The data contain about 160,000 clones, approximately 79% of them singletons. This CDR3 spans 14 amino acids. V gave up 3 bases and J gave up 6 bases, with 12 bases separating them. The germline V gene has CDR1 LNHDA and CDR2 SQIVND (reference sequence). Specimen: PBMCs. The TCR comes from a man in his forties or fifties in good health and CMV-seronegative. The chain has TRBV19 and TRBJ1-5; a possible D gene is TRBD1 (6 bases). In nucleotides, the CDR3 is TGTGCCAGTAGTATGAGGGGGAGCGCTCAGCCCCAGCATTTT. This gives the protein CASSMRGSAQPQHF.